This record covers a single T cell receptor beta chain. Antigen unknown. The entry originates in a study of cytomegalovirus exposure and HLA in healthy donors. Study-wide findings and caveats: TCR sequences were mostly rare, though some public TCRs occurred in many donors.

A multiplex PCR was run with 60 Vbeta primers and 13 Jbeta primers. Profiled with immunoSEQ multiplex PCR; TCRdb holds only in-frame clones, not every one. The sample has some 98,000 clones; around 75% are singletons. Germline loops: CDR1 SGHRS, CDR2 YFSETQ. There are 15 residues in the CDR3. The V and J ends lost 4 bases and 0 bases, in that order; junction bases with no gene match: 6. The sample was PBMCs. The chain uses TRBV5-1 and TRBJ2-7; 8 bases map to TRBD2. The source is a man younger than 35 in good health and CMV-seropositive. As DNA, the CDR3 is TGCGCCAGCAGCGCTACGGGGGGGAGCTCCTACGAGCAGTACTTC. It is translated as CASSATGGSSYEQYF.